Below are 26 T cell receptor beta chains sequenced from a single sample in a study. TCRdb used MiXCR to reprocess the 5' RACE reads, holding one entry per CDR3 protein. The sample contains 35,000 to 45,000 distinct CDR3 sequences, more than 20% of which appear only once. Treg sorting used a CD4+CD25+CD127-/low gate. The sample comprised Tregs sorted from a lymph node. The receptors originated from a female donor with breast cancer.

Many counts were recorded for this clonotype. One end of the junction fails to match germline, which may point to a read error. The V gene is TRBV13, the J gene TRBJ2-7; D is perhaps TRBD2 (5 bases). The CDR3 sequence is 14 residues long. Germline V gives CDR1 PRHDT, CDR2 FYEKMQ (reference sequence). The CDR3 nucleotides read TGTGCCAGCAGCGTAGGACTGTCCCCCTACGAGCAGTACTTC. Its protein is CASSVGLSPYEQYF.

The rearrangement joins TRBV7-9 to TRBJ2-1; D possibly matches TRBD1 or TRBD2 (7 bases each). The CDR3 spans 13 residues. Germline values: CDR1 SEHNR, CDR2 FQNEAQ (reference sequence). Deletions cut 5 bases from V and 7 bases from J, with 12 bases between. The CDR3 region has the DNA TGTGCCAGCAGCGCCCAGGGGGGGAATGAGCAGTTCTTC. Translated, it gives CASSAQGGNEQFF.

This clonotype came up many times. CDR3 in DNA: TGTGCCAGCAGTTTAGGAAGATCCAGTTCTAACTATGGCTACACCTTC. Its translation is CASSLGRSSSNYGYTF. This chain joins TRBV12-3 or TRBV12-4 and TRBJ1-2; D is ambiguous. Trimming took 1 base from V and 0 from J, leaving 12 bases between them. The CDR3 has 16 amino acids.

Concerning this clonotype: This clone may be a read error of a much larger clone one base away. The CDR3 DNA is TGTACCAGCAGCCAAGATGGTCGGGGGGGTGAAGCTTTCTTT. Translation gives CTSSQDGRGGEAFF. This sequence joins TRBV4-2 and TRBJ1-1, with D perhaps TRBD1 (5 bases). Germline lookup yields CDR1 LGHNA and CDR2 YNFKEQ. This CDR3 has 14 amino acids.

This clonotype was found many times. The chain uses TRBV13 and TRBJ2-3; perhaps TRBD1 as D (6 bases). CDR1 and CDR2 (germline): PRHDT, FYEKMQ (reference sequence). Trimming pared 3 bases from V and 1 base from J, leaving 8 bases between. The CDR3 covers 14 residues. The CDR3 spells CASSFRTGTDTQYF. The CDR3 bases are TGTGCCAGCAGCTTCCGGACAGGCACAGATACGCAGTATTTT.

This clonotype was detected ten times or more. Written as DNA, the CDR3 is TGTGCCAGCAGTCCCTCGGGGGGGCATACTGAAGCTTTCTTT. Its translation: CASSPSGGHTEAFF. V gene TRBV12-3 or TRBV12-4 combines with J gene TRBJ1-1; perhaps TRBD1 as D (6 bases). CDR3 length: 14 residues. The ends were cut back, 5 bases at V and 5 bases at J, with 15 bases in the middle.

In this sample, this clonotype turned up a few times. The chain links TRBV15 to TRBJ2-7; D tentatively reads TRBD1 or TRBD2 (5 bases each). V shed 6 bases and J shed 3 bases, with 15 bases lying between them. This CDR3 comprises 14 residues. CDR1 is LNHNV and CDR2 is YYDKDF in the germline V gene (reference sequence). This CDR3 is CATRRTGTHYEQYF. The CDR3, as DNA: TGTGCCACCAGAAGGACCGGGACGCACTACGAGCAGTACTTC.

This clonotype was counted ten times or more. The chain carries TRBV6-5 and TRBJ2-1, with D tentatively TRBD2 (6 bases). CDR3 size: 13 residues. Trimming removed 5 bases at V and 4 bases at J, with 9 bases between. Germline loops: CDR1 MNHEY, CDR2 SVGAGI. CDR3 coding DNA: TGTGCCAGCAGTCCGGGGGTATACAATGAGCAGTTCTTC. Amino acid sequence: CASSPGVYNEQFF.

The sample holds many counts of this clonotype. The chain employs TRBV27 and TRBJ2-7; tentatively, D is TRBD2 (5 bases). V gave up 6 bases and J gave up 6 bases, with 18 bases separating them. Germline CDR1 and CDR2: MNHEY and SMNVEV (reference sequence). The CDR3 spans 14 residues. In nucleotides, the CDR3 is TGTGCCAGCAGAAGGCAAGGAGGAGGTCTCGAGCAGTACTTC. Protein product: CASRRQGGGLEQYF.

There are many counts of this clonotype. The rearrangement joins TRBV20-1 to TRBJ1-6; 7 nucleotides match TRBD1. Unmatched junction bases numbered 12, after V lost 6 bases and J lost 10 bases. Germline CDR1 and CDR2: DFQATT and SNEGSKA (reference sequence). This CDR3 is built from 14 residues. The CDR3 spells CSAQEMQGDSPLHF. The DNA of the CDR3 is TGCAGTGCCCAAGAGATGCAGGGGGACTCACCCCTCCACTTT.

The chain combines TRBV7-2 with TRBJ2-5; D tentatively fits TRBD1 or TRBD2 (5 bases each). CDR3 length: 14 residues. CDR1 and CDR2 from the germline V gene are SGHTA and FQGNSA. V was shortened by 1 base and J by 4 bases, with 10 bases between the two germline ends. CDR3 sequence: CASSLEWGIETQYF. The CDR3 DNA follows: TGTGCCAGCAGCTTAGAGTGGGGGATAGAGACCCAGTACTTC.

In its sample, this clonotype was seen many times. The chain uses TRBV28 and TRBJ2-2; D gene ambiguous. Germline lookup yields CDR1 MDHEN and CDR2 SYDVKM. V lost 8 bases to trimming and J lost 2 bases, with 12 bases between them. The length of the CDR3 is 14 residues. CDR3 region: CASASPSNTGELFF. In DNA form, the CDR3 reads TGTGCCAGCGCCTCCCCCTCTAACACCGGGGAGCTGTTTTTT.

The chain combines TRBV12-3 or TRBV12-4 with TRBJ2-7; the match to TRBD2 covers 10 bases. The CDR3 runs to 16 residues. V lost 3 bases to trimming and J lost 2 bases; unmatched junction nucleotides: 7. The CDR3 region is CASSLRASGRTYEQYF. For the CDR3, the DNA is TGTGCCAGCAGTTTGAGGGCTAGCGGGAGAACCTACGAGCAGTACTTC.

This sequence joins TRBV27 and TRBJ2-1, with D perhaps being TRBD1 or TRBD2 (7 bases each). Trimming removed 8 bases from V and 8 bases from J, with 22 bases in between. CDR1 is MNHEY and CDR2 is SMNVEV in the germline V gene (reference sequence). The CDR3 is 15 residues long. The CDR3 DNA is TGTGCCAGCGGGGGAGGGGGCCTTACCGTGGATGAGCAGTTCTTC. Residues: CASGGGGLTVDEQFF.

This clonotype turned up a few times. The chain joins TRBV27 to TRBJ1-6; a weak D match, TRBD1 (6 bases). The germline V and J ends were trimmed by 6 bases and 9 bases, with 21 bases remaining between them. The CDR3 runs 16 residues. Germline CDR1 is MNHEY and CDR2 is SMNVEV (reference sequence). CDR3: CASSLRGGGLASPLHF. For the CDR3, the DNA is TGTGCCAGCAGCCTACGGGGGGGGGGGCTGGCTTCACCCCTCCACTTT.

This clonotype was picked up one time. V usage is TRBV28 and J usage is TRBJ2-2; TRBD1 agrees at 10 bases. The CDR3 is 15 residues long. The germline CDR1 and CDR2 sequences are MDHEN and SYDVKM. J was trimmed by 7 bases and V by 6 bases; bases with no gene match: 8. The CDR3 is CASSRDRGLYGELFF. For the CDR3, the DNA is TGTGCCAGCAGCAGGGACAGGGGTTTGTACGGGGAGCTGTTTTTT.

The rearrangement joins TRBV11-2 to TRBJ2-3; unclear D gene. This CDR3 has 14 amino acids. Trimming stripped 2 bases from V and 0 bases from J, with 6 bases between. The V gene's germline CDR1 is SGHAT and CDR2 FQNNGV. The CDR3, as DNA: TGTGCCAGCAGCTTATTGGCCAGCACAGATACGCAGTATTTT. This translates into CASSLLASTDTQYF.

This chain links TRBV4-3 with TRBJ1-1, with TRBD1 as a possible D gene (5 bases). This CDR3 is built from 14 residues. Looked up from germline, CDR1 is LGHNA and CDR2 is YSLEER. Trimming removed 3 bases at V and 0 bases at J, with 8 bases between. The CDR3 protein is CASSHQGLNTEAFF. CDR3 nucleotides: TGCGCCAGCAGCCACCAGGGTCTGAACACTGAAGCTTTCTTT.

This clonotype came up many times. The chain recombines TRBV4-1 with TRBJ2-5; 7 positions agree with TRBD2. CDR1 is MGHRA and CDR2 is YSYEKL in the germline V gene. The CDR3 sequence is 17 residues long. The V segment lost 4 bases and the J segment 5 bases; nucleotides outside the gene matches: 16. The CDR3 is CASSPLVREWGRETQYF. The CDR3 DNA follows: TGCGCCAGCAGCCCCCTGGTGCGGGAGTGGGGTCGGGAGACCCAGTACTTC.

This clonotype has only a few counts. This chain joins TRBV27 and TRBJ2-3; unclear D gene. The germline V and J ends were trimmed by 0 bases and 1 base, with 14 bases remaining between them. The CDR3 is 17 amino acids. CDR1 is MNHEY and CDR2 is SMNVEV in the germline V gene (reference sequence). The CDR3 loop reads CASSLSTNLLRTDTQYF. In DNA form, the CDR3 reads TGTGCCAGCAGTTTATCGACGAATTTACTTCGCACAGATACGCAGTATTTT.

A word on this clonotype: Given a much more abundant clone one base away, this may be a read error. This chain joins TRBV21-1 and TRBJ2-4. TRBV21-1 is shown as a pseudogene. CDR3 length: 18 amino acids. The CDR3 coding sequence is TGTGCCAGCAGCAAAACGCTTTGGCTCCAGGTAGCCAAAAACATTCAGTACTTC. Its translation: CASSKTLWLQVAKNIQYF.

At least ten counts were recorded for this clonotype. This chain connects TRBV7-9 to TRBJ2-7, with 8 bases aligning to TRBD2. This CDR3 region has 14 residues. The junction had 3 bases not matched to a gene; V was cut back by 1 base and J by 4 bases. Germline V gives CDR1 SEHNR, CDR2 FQNEAQ (reference sequence). CDR3 sequence: CASSLDGRVYEQYF. The DNA for the CDR3 is TGTGCCAGCAGCTTAGACGGGAGGGTTTACGAGCAGTACTTC.

This clonotype was seen repeatedly, ten times or more. The rearrangement joins TRBV6-6 to TRBJ1-2, with 7 bases matching TRBD1. V lost 6 bases and J lost 5; bases outside the gene matches: 6. The CDR3 length is 13 residues. Germline CDR1 reads MNHNY; CDR2 reads SVGAGI (reference sequence). The CDR3, as DNA: TGTGCCAGCAGAATCGGGACAGAATATGGCTACACCTTC. Its protein is CASRIGTEYGYTF.

The V gene is TRBV5-1, the J gene TRBJ2-7; TRBD1 is a possible D gene (6 bases). The CDR3 is 15 residues long. Trimming removed 4 bases from V and 2 bases from J, with 16 bases in between. The V gene's germline CDR1 is SGHRS and CDR2 YFSETQ. In nucleotides, the CDR3 is TGCGCCAGCAGCGATCCCGGACAGTTCACCTACGAGCAGTACTTC. Its translation is CASSDPGQFTYEQYF. Drawing the rest from reference TRBV5-1 and TRBJ2-7, the complete variable domain is KAGVTQTPRYLIKTRGQQVTLSCSPISGHRSVSWYQQTPGQGLQFLFEYFSETQRNKGNFPGRFSGRQFSNSRSEMNVSTLELGDSALYLCASSDPGQFTYEQYFGPGTRLTVT.

In the case of this clonotype: A much larger clonotype is one base distant, so this may be a read error. This chain joins TRBV3-1 and TRBJ2-7; the D gene is possibly TRBD2 (5 bases). The CDR3 extends over 11 amino acids. Germline CDR1 is LGHDT and CDR2 is YNNKEL (reference sequence). As DNA, the CDR3 is TGTGCCAGCAGCCTCCATAGCGAGCTGTACTTC. Translating it yields CASSLHSELYF.

This sequence joins TRBV21-1 and TRBJ2-2. TRBV21-1 has pseudogene status. The CDR3 has 15 amino acids. CDR3 DNA: TGTGCCAGCAGCAAAGAGCGATTCGACACCGGGGAGCTGCTTTTT. It translates to CASSKERFDTGELLF.